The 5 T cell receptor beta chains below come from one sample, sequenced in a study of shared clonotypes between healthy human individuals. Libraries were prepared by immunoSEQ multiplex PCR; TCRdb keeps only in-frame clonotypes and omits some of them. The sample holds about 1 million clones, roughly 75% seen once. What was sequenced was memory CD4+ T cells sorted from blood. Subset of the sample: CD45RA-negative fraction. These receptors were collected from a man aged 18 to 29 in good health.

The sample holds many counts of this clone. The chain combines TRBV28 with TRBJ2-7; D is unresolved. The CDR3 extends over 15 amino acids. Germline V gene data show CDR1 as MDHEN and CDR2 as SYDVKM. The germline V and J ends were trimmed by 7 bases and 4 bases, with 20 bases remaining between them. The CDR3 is CASTSAASQVYEQYF. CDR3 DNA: TGTGCCAGCACCTCAGCCGCCTCCCAGGTATACGAGCAGTACTTC.

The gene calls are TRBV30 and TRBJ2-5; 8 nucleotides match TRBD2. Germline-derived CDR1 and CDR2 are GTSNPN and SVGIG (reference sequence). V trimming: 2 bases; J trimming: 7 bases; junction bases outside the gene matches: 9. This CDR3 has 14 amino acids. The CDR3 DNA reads TGTGCCTGGAGTACCGCGGGAGGTTCGGGGACCCAGTACTTC. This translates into CAWSTAGGSGTQYF.

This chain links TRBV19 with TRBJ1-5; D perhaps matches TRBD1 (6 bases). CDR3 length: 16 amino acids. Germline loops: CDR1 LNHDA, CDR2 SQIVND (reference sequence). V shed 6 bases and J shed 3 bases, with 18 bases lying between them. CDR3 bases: TGTGCCAGTAGGGTAGGGGGAATGACAAACAATCAGCCCCAGCATTTT. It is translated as CASRVGGMTNNQPQHF.

The CDR3 DNA reads TGCGCCAGCAGCTTGGCCGAAGGGGGTTCGGCTGAAGCTTTCTTT. Amino acids: CASSLAEGGSAEAFF. The chain joins TRBV5-1 to TRBJ1-1; possible D gene TRBD1, 6 bases. There are 15 residues in the CDR3. CDR1 SGHRS and CDR2 YFSETQ come from the germline V gene. Trimming left V 0 bases short and J 6 bases short, with 15 bases between.

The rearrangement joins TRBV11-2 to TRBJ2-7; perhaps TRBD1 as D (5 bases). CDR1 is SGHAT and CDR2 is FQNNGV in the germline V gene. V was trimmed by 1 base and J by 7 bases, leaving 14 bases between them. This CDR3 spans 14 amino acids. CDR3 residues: CASSLAHQGLEQYF. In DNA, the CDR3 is TGTGCCAGCAGCTTAGCTCATCAGGGATTGGAGCAGTACTTC.